This TCR beta chain derives from a study of cytomegalovirus exposure and HLA in healthy donors. Study overall: Of roughly 400 genotyped donors, more than 75% grouped in the Caucasian-associated ancestry cluster. Study results and caveats: Solely CMV serostatus was available to characterize immune exposure. The HLA-A and HLA-B alleles of most subjects were reportedly predicted accurately from TCR beta sequences. A later analysis found common viral pathogens apparently linked to several of the most significant clusters.

13 Jbeta primers and 60 Vbeta primers were used for the PCR. Measured with immunoSEQ multiplex PCR; TCRdb has only the in-frame clones, and not every one. The sample contains 100,000 to 150,000 clones, 82% of which appear only once. In regard to this clone: What it binds is unknown.

This CDR3 comprises 17 residues. Trimming took 5 bases from V and 1 from J; bases not matched to a gene: 13. Germline V gene sequence: CDR1 PRHDT, CDR2 FYEKMQ (reference sequence). The chain links TRBV13 to TRBJ2-7; 8 nucleotides match TRBD1. Sample: PBMCs. This clonotype was sampled from a woman in her fifties or sixties in good health and CMV-seropositive. Written as DNA, the CDR3 is TGTGCCAGCAGCCCACCCCCTCAGGGGGCGCGATCCTACGAGCAGTACTTC. Translation gives CASSPPPQGARSYEQYF.